Detailed here is one T cell receptor (beta chain). Its antigen is undetermined. Assay: immunoSEQ multiplex PCR; the TCRdb copy retains only in-frame clones and omits some. The profile shows 150,000 or so clones, 90% to 95% of them singletons. Germline loops: CDR1 SGHRS, CDR2 YFSETQ. Between the trimmed V and J ends, which lost 1 base and 6 bases, there was a span of 13 bases. The CDR3 contains 14 residues. This record belongs to a study of T cell responses to AZD1222 COVID-19 vaccine. Study findings and constraints: None of the repertoires were sampled until the peak T cell response had passed. At 160-218 and 743-854, vaccine-associated CD4 TCRs were dominant, and they spanned spike.

The V gene is TRBV5-1, the J gene TRBJ1-1, with D possibly being TRBD1 (6 bases). The sequencing here drew on peripheral blood, taken on day 0 of AZD1222 vaccination. This TCR was sampled from an adult in good health. CDR3 region: CASSLQQGNAEAFF. The DNA for the CDR3 is TGCGCCAGCAGCTTGCAACAGGGAAACGCTGAAGCTTTCTTT. Supplemented by reference TRBV5-1 and TRBJ1-1, the full variable domain reads KAGVTQTPRYLIKTRGQQVTLSCSPISGHRSVSWYQQTPGQGLQFLFEYFSETQRNKGNFPGRFSGRQFSNSRSEMNVSTLELGDSALYLCASSLQQGNAEAFFGQGTRLTVV.